The 18 T cell receptor beta chains presented below share a single source sample, sequenced in a study of T-cell memory formation after mild COVID-19. TCRdb called the 5' RACE reads again in MiXCR, with one record for every CDR3 protein. Here the sample spans around 510,000 distinct CDR3 sequences, less than 25% being singletons. Sequencing used PBMCs or a T cell subset sorted from them (not recorded which). The receptor source for this set is an adult woman who had mild COVID-19 (a few samples of this study predate the infection). Cell type and time point are not known.

This clonotype was found a few times. The chain links TRBV15 to TRBJ2-1; 7 bases align to TRBD2. The ends lost 4 bases at V and 6 bases at J; junction bases unmatched: 9. Germline V gives CDR1 LNHNV, CDR2 YYDKDF (reference sequence). This CDR3 comprises 15 residues. The CDR3, as DNA: TGTGCCACCAGCACTGGTCCTGGGAGGGCCAATGAGCAGTTCTTC. This codes for CATSTGPGRANEQFF.

V is TRBV7-3 and J is TRBJ2-5, with TRBD2 matching over 15 bases. The CDR3 is made up of 15 amino acids. CDR1 is SGHTA, CDR2 FQGTGA, per germline. Unmatched junction bases numbered 3, after V lost 5 bases and J lost 5 bases. As DNA, the CDR3 is TGTGCCAGCAGCCGGACTAGCGGGAGGGAGGAGACCCAGTACTTC. Protein product: CASSRTSGREETQYF.

This clonotype was seen more than once but under ten times. This chain connects TRBV6-6 to TRBJ1-5; 10 bases are a match to TRBD1. V lost 8 bases and J lost 6; bases outside the gene matches: 7. Germline V gives CDR1 MNHNY, CDR2 SVGAGI (reference sequence). This CDR3 has 14 amino acids. The CDR3 spells CASRPGQGFQPQHF. The DNA of the CDR3 is TGTGCCAGCCGTCCGGGACAGGGGTTTCAGCCCCAGCATTTT.

This clonotype was seen a few times. This rearrangement joins TRBV12-3 or TRBV12-4 to TRBJ2-5; D possibly uses TRBD1 or TRBD2 (5 bases each). CDR3 length: 14 residues. V lost 3 bases and J 9 bases, leaving 17 bases between the germline ends. This CDR3 is CASSFPGSQEAQYF. The CDR3 nucleotides are TGTGCCAGCAGTTTCCCGGGATCACAGGAGGCCCAGTACTTC.

The chain uses TRBV7-3 and TRBJ1-2; D is ambiguous. Trimming shortened V by 6 bases and J by 5 bases, and 13 bases separated the two germline ends. Looked up from germline, CDR1 is SGHTA and CDR2 is FQGTGA. The CDR3 spans 13 residues. The DNA of the CDR3 is TGTGCCAGCAGTCCAAACGGGCGGTATGGCTACACCTTC. It is translated as CASSPNGRYGYTF.

V and J are TRBV5-4 and TRBJ2-3, with 9 bases matching TRBD2. The CDR3 totals 16 residues. V was pared by 4 bases and J by 1 base, with 7 bases of the junction left unmatched. The germline CDR1 and CDR2 sequences are SGHNT and YYREEE (reference sequence). In DNA, the CDR3 is TGTGCCAGCAGCCGGGCTAGCGGGGCGGGCACAGATACGCAGTATTTT. Protein: CASSRASGAGTDTQYF.

This clonotype was observed a few times. The V and J genes are TRBV5-1 and TRBJ2-5; weak D call: TRBD1 (8 bases). Trimming removed 4 bases at V and 1 base at J, with 17 bases between. The germline V gene encodes CDR1 SGHRS and CDR2 YFSETQ. CDR3 size: 16 residues. In DNA, the CDR3 is TGCGCCAGCAGCGTAGCGGGTACAGGGGGCCAAGAGACCCAGTACTTC. Protein product: CASSVAGTGGQETQYF.

This clonotype was counted a few times. The V and J genes are TRBV9 and TRBJ1-2; unclear D gene. From germline, CDR1 is SGDLS and CDR2 YYNGEE. V dropped 6 bases and J dropped 1 base, with 16 bases sitting between them. CDR3 size: 15 residues. CDR3 nucleotide sequence: TGTGCCAGCACCCGAACCACACACAGTAACTATGGCTACACCTTC. Its protein is CASTRTTHSNYGYTF.

This clonotype was observed a handful of times. CDR3 nucleotides: TGTGCCAGCAGCTTTCGGGGACTAGCGCTCACAGATACGCAGTATTTT. Translation gives CASSFRGLALTDTQYF. This rearrangement joins TRBV7-2 to TRBJ2-3; 10 bases line up with TRBD2. Germline CDR1 and CDR2: SGHTA and FQGNSA. This CDR3 has 16 amino acids. After removal of 3 bases from V and 2 bases from J, the junction contained 5 bases not matched to a gene. The full variable domain, its missing parts supplied by reference TRBV7-2 and TRBJ2-3, is GAGVSQSPSNKVTEKGKDVELRCDPISGHTALYWYRQSLGQGLEFLIYFQGNSAPDKSGLPSDRFSAERTGGSVSTLTIQRTQQEDSAVYLCASSFRGLALTDTQYFGPGTRLTVL.

This clonotype was detected a few times. The chain links TRBV20-1 to TRBJ2-3; D gene uncertain. Germline V lookup: CDR1 DFQATT, CDR2 SNEGSKA (reference sequence). Trimming removed 4 bases at V and 0 bases at J, with 11 bases between. There are 14 residues in the CDR3. This CDR3 reads CSAKTGPSTDTQYF. The CDR3 bases are TGCAGTGCTAAGACTGGACCCAGCACAGATACGCAGTATTTT.

The table lists this clonotype with a few counts. V and J are TRBV4-2 and TRBJ2-3, with 8 nucleotides matching TRBD2. J was trimmed by 5 bases and V by 0 bases; bases with no gene match: 7. This CDR3 has 16 amino acids. The germline gives CDR1 LGHNA, CDR2 YNFKEQ. CDR3 in DNA: TGTGCCAGCAGCCAAGAGGAGTCTAGCGGGCGAGATACGCAGTATTTT. Residues: CASSQEESSGRDTQYF.

The V and J genes are TRBV5-1 and TRBJ2-5; 8 bases are a match to TRBD2. Germline V gives CDR1 SGHRS, CDR2 YFSETQ. The CDR3 contains 15 residues. V shed 2 bases and J 5 bases; nucleotides not matched to a gene: 8. CDR3 coding DNA: TGCGCCAGCAGCTTCGACGGGGGGGCCGGCGAGACCCAGTACTTC. Encoded protein: CASSFDGGAGETQYF.

In its sample, this clonotype was seen a few times. The chain carries TRBV20-1 and TRBJ1-2; the match to TRBD1 covers 8 bases. Trimming removed 7 bases from V and 2 bases from J; junction bases left unmatched: 21. This CDR3 is 18 amino acids long. Germline CDR1 DFQATT, CDR2 SNEGSKA (reference sequence). The CDR3 region is CSVSQQDRGWSGNYGYTF. The CDR3 DNA sequence: TGCAGTGTTTCCCAACAAGACAGGGGATGGTCTGGGAACTATGGCTACACCTTC.

This clonotype was detected only a few times. V is TRBV5-1 and J is TRBJ2-7; D might be TRBD1 or TRBD2, each matching 5 bases. The CDR3 is 16 residues long. Germline CDR1 SGHRS, CDR2 YFSETQ. Trimming cost V 0 bases and J 0 bases, with 13 bases left between them. This CDR3 is CASSLDTGLISYEQYF. Written as DNA, the CDR3 is TGCGCCAGCAGCTTGGATACGGGGCTAATCTCCTACGAGCAGTACTTC.

The rearrangement uses TRBV27 and TRBJ1-2; the D gene is possibly TRBD1 (5 bases). CDR1 is MNHEY and CDR2 is SMNVEV in the germline V gene (reference sequence). Trimming left V 6 bases short and J 4 bases short, with 18 bases between. The CDR3 length is 15 residues. The CDR3 DNA is TGTGCCAGCAGCCGGATCGGGGGGGAGGGCTATGGCTACACCTTC. Translating gives CASSRIGGEGYGYTF.

This clonotype was detected a few times. The CDR3 DNA reads TGCGCCAGCAGCAGCGGGGACTATGTGGATGATGAGCAGTTCTTC. Translating gives CASSSGDYVDDEQFF. The rearrangement uses TRBV5-1 and TRBJ2-1; TRBD2 agrees at 7 bases. There are 15 residues in the CDR3. Trimming at V came to 4 bases and at J to 8 bases, leaving 12 bases not matched to a gene. The germline gives CDR1 SGHRS, CDR2 YFSETQ.

The chain couples TRBV6-6 to TRBJ1-1, with TRBD1 matching over 8 bases. CDR1 and CDR2 from the germline V gene are MNHNY and SVGAGI (reference sequence). The CDR3 covers 15 residues. After removal of 6 bases from V and 4 bases from J, the junction contained 10 bases not matched to a gene. CDR3 in DNA: TGTGCCAGCAGACCCCCGGGACAGGTTTTCACTGAAGCTTTCTTT. Its protein is CASRPPGQVFTEAFF.

The sample holds a few counts of this clonotype. This chain links TRBV7-3 with TRBJ1-1; no firm D call. Germline V CDR1 and CDR2: SGHTA, FQGTGA. CDR3 length: 15 amino acids. Trimming pared 1 base from V and 4 bases from J, leaving 13 bases between. CDR3 coding DNA: TGTGCCAGCAGCTTAATCCGAGGGTACGGCACTGAAGCTTTCTTT. Encoded protein: CASSLIRGYGTEAFF.